The 22 T cell receptor beta chains presented below share a single source sample, sequenced in a study of patients and donors after allogeneic stem cell transplantation. TCRdb reanalysed the RT-PCR reads using MiXCR and keeps one entry per CDR3 protein. The sample holds about 74,000 distinct CDR3 sequences, 26% seen once. The sequenced sample was blood, either unsorted or a sorted T cell fraction (not recorded which). Every receptor here comes from a human donor who was either an allogeneic HSCT recipient or a stem cell or donor lymphocyte infusion donor (not recorded which). It is not recorded whose cells these are; they may come from a transplant donor.

This clonotype was seen only a few times. V and J are TRBV24-1 and TRBJ2-5, with D possibly being TRBD2 (6 bases). V lost 2 bases to trimming and J lost 3 bases, with 6 bases between them. Per germline, CDR1 KGHDR and CDR2 SFDVKD. The CDR3 spans 13 residues. DNA for the CDR3: TGTGCCACCAGTGATTGGAGGGAAGAGACCCAGTACTTC. This codes for CATSDWREETQYF.

V usage is TRBV11-2 and J usage is TRBJ2-7, with D hard to call. Germline CDR1 and CDR2: SGHAT and FQNNGV. The CDR3 consists of 13 residues. Trimming removed 2 bases at V and 3 bases at J, with 8 bases between. This CDR3 is CASSLRVGYEQYF. The CDR3 nucleotides read TGTGCCAGCAGCTTAAGGGTGGGCTACGAGCAGTACTTC.

The chain is built from TRBV25-1 and TRBJ1-2, with 9 bases fitting TRBD1. Looked up from germline, CDR1 is MGHDK and CDR2 is SYGVNS. CDR3 size: 16 residues. Losses at the gene ends were 2 bases for V and 4 bases for J; bases not matched to a gene: 8. The CDR3 sequence: CASSEGWTGAGYGYTF. CDR3 bases: TGTGCCAGCAGTGAAGGTTGGACAGGGGCTGGCTATGGCTACACCTTC.

The rearrangement uses TRBV24-1 and TRBJ2-1, with a tentative D call TRBD2 (6 bases). Trimming stripped 7 bases from V and 2 bases from J, with 11 bases between. Germline loops: CDR1 KGHDR, CDR2 SFDVKD. This CDR3 is built from 14 residues. In nucleotides, the CDR3 is TGTGCCACCAGCCCGACTAGTCCCTACAATGAGCAGTTCTTC. It translates to CATSPTSPYNEQFF.

This clonotype was observed a few times. As DNA, the CDR3 is TGTGCCAGCAGCTCCAGGGGATCAACAGATACGCAGTATTTT. Translating it yields CASSSRGSTDTQYF. The chain uses TRBV6-5 and TRBJ2-3; perhaps TRBD1 as D (6 bases). The length of the CDR3 is 14 residues. The germline V gene encodes CDR1 MNHEY and CDR2 SVGAGI. Trimming removed 6 bases at V and 3 bases at J, with 13 bases between.

In this sample, this clonotype turned up many times. The chain joins TRBV6-5 to TRBJ1-4, with D possibly being TRBD1 (5 bases). The CDR3 is 15 residues long. The germline CDR1 and CDR2 sequences are MNHEY and SVGAGI. Between the trimmed V and J ends, which lost 0 bases and 10 bases, there was a span of 15 bases. The DNA of the CDR3 is TGTGCCAGCAGTTACTCGGCAGGGCCCTTGAGAAAACTGTTTTTT. Its translation: CASSYSAGPLRKLFF.

V is TRBV5-1 and J is TRBJ2-7; 8 bases align to TRBD2. This CDR3 is built from 15 residues. Germline trimming cut 0 bases from V and 3 bases from J; bases unmatched to any gene: 5. The germline gives CDR1 SGHRS, CDR2 YFSETQ. In nucleotides, the CDR3 is TGCGCCAGCAGCTTGGTCCTTAGCGGGGACTACGAGCAGTACTTC. It specifies CASSLVLSGDYEQYF.

V is TRBV12-3 or TRBV12-4 and J is TRBJ2-4, with D unresolved. Trimming removed 6 bases at V and 8 bases at J, with 20 bases between. The CDR3 spans 15 residues. CDR3 amino acids: CASSPHILRSDIQYF. The CDR3 DNA sequence: TGTGCCAGCAGCCCCCACATCCTCCGGAGTGACATTCAGTACTTC.

This clonotype was counted between two and nine times. The chain combines TRBV5-1 with TRBJ1-1; D gene unclear. Trimming cost V 2 bases and J 11 bases, with 13 bases left between them. Per the germline V gene, CDR1 is SGHRS and CDR2 is YFSETQ. The length of the CDR3 is 12 residues. The CDR3 region has the DNA TGCGCCAGCAGCTTACAAGAAGGGTTGGCTTTCTTT. Translated, it gives CASSLQEGLAFF.

The genes are TRBV7-9 and TRBJ2-7, with no clear D. V lost 0 bases to trimming and J lost 2 bases, with 20 bases between them. Germline V gives CDR1 SEHNR, CDR2 FQNEAQ (reference sequence). CDR3 size: 18 residues. CDR3 sequence (DNA): TGTGCCAGCAGCTTAGCCACCCGCCCGGCAAGGCCGACCTACGAGCAGTACTTC. Translated: CASSLATRPARPTYEQYF.

This chain uses TRBV9 with TRBJ2-1; TRBD1 is a possible D gene (5 bases). The CDR3 is made up of 16 amino acids. Germline V gene data show CDR1 as SGDLS and CDR2 as YYNGEE. V gave up 4 bases and J gave up 10 bases, with 24 bases separating them. CDR3 protein: CASSFTPQGGKGEQFF. CDR3 DNA: TGTGCCAGCAGCTTCACACCTCAGGGTGGGAAGGGGGAGCAGTTCTTC.

This clonotype was recorded a few times. This chain joins TRBV5-1 and TRBJ2-7, with TRBD1 as a possible D gene (5 bases). V was pared by 1 base and J by 2 bases, with 7 bases between. Per the germline V gene, CDR1 is SGHRS and CDR2 is YFSETQ. The CDR3 covers 13 residues. This CDR3 reads CASSLTGPYEQYF. CDR3 bases: TGCGCCAGCAGCTTGACAGGCCCCTACGAGCAGTACTTC.

The rearrangement uses TRBV5-6 and TRBJ2-5; D is undetermined. Germline assignment: CDR1 SGHDT and CDR2 YYEEEE. The length of the CDR3 is 12 residues. Trimming cost V 1 base and J 5 bases, with 6 bases left between them. CDR3 sequence: CASSLLRETQYF. CDR3 nucleotide sequence: TGTGCCAGCAGCTTGCTCAGGGAGACCCAGTACTTC.

This clonotype was detected many times. V and J are TRBV3-1 and TRBJ2-1, with D perhaps matching TRBD2 (5 bases). Germline values: CDR1 LGHDT, CDR2 YNNKEL (reference sequence). The V end was cut by 2 bases, the J end by 2 bases, with 7 bases between. The length of the CDR3 is 14 residues. The CDR3 loop reads CASSQRGTYNEQFF. For the CDR3, the DNA is TGTGCCAGCAGCCAACGGGGAACCTACAATGAGCAGTTCTTC.

The V call is TRBV5-1, the J call TRBJ2-5; D may correspond to TRBD1 or TRBD2 (5 bases each). The CDR3 length is 17 residues. The V end was cut by 4 bases, the J end by 2 bases, with 21 bases between. The germline V gene has CDR1 SGHRS and CDR2 YFSETQ. The CDR3 is CASSDESGTVLQETQYF. CDR3 nucleotides: TGCGCCAGCAGCGATGAATCCGGGACGGTCCTTCAAGAGACCCAGTACTTC.

V is TRBV10-3 and J is TRBJ2-3, with 10 bases aligning to TRBD1. Trimming removed 6 bases from V and 5 bases from J; junction bases left unmatched: 5. This CDR3 is 14 amino acids long. CDR1 is ENHRY, CDR2 SYGVKD, per germline. This CDR3 is CAISRQGAQDTQYF. In nucleotides, the CDR3 is TGTGCCATCAGCAGACAGGGGGCGCAAGATACGCAGTATTTT.

V and J are TRBV6-5 and TRBJ1-5; 8 nucleotides align to TRBD1. Losses at the gene ends were 6 bases for V and 1 base for J; bases not matched to a gene: 5. Germline CDR1 MNHEY, CDR2 SVGAGI. This CDR3 region has 15 residues. CDR3 in DNA: TGTGCCAGCAGAAGACAGGGGACGAGCAATCAGCCCCAGCATTTT. Protein: CASRRQGTSNQPQHF.

This clonotype was seen more than once but under ten times. V and J are TRBV19 and TRBJ2-1, with 7 positions matching TRBD1. Germline assignment: CDR1 LNHDA and CDR2 SQIVND (reference sequence). The V segment lost 6 bases and the J segment 8 bases; nucleotides outside the gene matches: 7. The CDR3 totals 13 residues. The CDR3 region is CASRRTGSYEQFF. CDR3 coding DNA: TGTGCCAGTAGGCGGACAGGAAGTTATGAGCAGTTCTTC.

The sample holds many counts of this clonotype. The chain recombines TRBV5-1 with TRBJ1-1; unclear D gene. The V and J ends lost 1 base and 0 bases respectively, with 7 bases between them. The CDR3 covers 14 residues. CDR1 is SGHRS and CDR2 is YFSETQ in the germline V gene. CDR3 nucleotide sequence: TGCGCCAGCAGCTTGATGGCAATGAACACTGAAGCTTTCTTT. As protein: CASSLMAMNTEAFF. The whole variable domain, filled in from reference TRBV5-1 and TRBJ1-1, reads KAGVTQTPRYLIKTRGQQVTLSCSPISGHRSVSWYQQTPGQGLQFLFEYFSETQRNKGNFPGRFSGRQFSNSRSEMNVSTLELGDSALYLCASSLMAMNTEAFFGQGTRLTVV.

This clonotype was seen once. This chain connects TRBV5-5 to TRBJ2-2; D may be TRBD2 (6 bases). Germline V lookup: CDR1 SGHKS, CDR2 YYEKEE (reference sequence). The CDR3 contains 16 residues. Trimming pared 3 bases from V and 7 bases from J, leaving 19 bases between. The CDR3 sequence is CASSSSPRRGSGELFF. The CDR3 bases are TGTGCCAGCAGCTCATCTCCACGGCGGGGCAGCGGGGAGCTGTTTTTT.

The chain carries TRBV7-9 and TRBJ2-7; 8 bases are a match to TRBD2. The CDR3 loop spans 15 amino acids. Germline values: CDR1 SEHNR, CDR2 FQNEAQ (reference sequence). V lost 1 base and J lost 2; bases outside the gene matches: 4. The CDR3 DNA reads TGTGCCAGCAGCTTAGTTTCAGCGGGGGCCTACGAGCAGTACTTC. Protein: CASSLVSAGAYEQYF.

This clonotype showed up just a few times. DNA for the CDR3: TGTGCCACCAGCAGAGCAAGTCGCCAGGGGCACGGAAACACCATATATTTT. Protein sequence: CATSRASRQGHGNTIYF. This chain joins TRBV15 and TRBJ1-3; D perhaps matches TRBD1 (6 bases). This CDR3 has 17 residues. Per the germline V gene, CDR1 is LNHNV and CDR2 is YYDKDF (reference sequence). The V end lost 1 base, the J end lost 4 bases, and 17 bases lay between the germline ends.